The clone carrying this T cell receptor beta chain appeared many times. Antigen unknown. In making TCR beta libraries, quantitative 5'-RACE with molecular barcodes was used. Each CDR3 protein is one row after TCRdb ran MiXCR on the 5' RACE reads. The table lists 250,000 to 400,000 distinct CDR3 sequences, 9.5% to 13% of them singletons. Germline lookup yields CDR1 DFQATT and CDR2 SNEGSKA (reference sequence). The CDR3 is made up of 15 amino acids. Trimming pared 5 bases from V and 6 bases from J, leaving 21 bases between. The sample originates from a study of CD8 T cells in ankylosing spondylitis. The study's findings and limits: Significant enrichment of disease-linked clones was reported in matched ankylosing spondylitis synovial fluid. Clones that were linked to disease were CD8+ and were relatively rare in peripheral blood. A TCR beta motif of fewer than ten highly homologous variants seemed to mark ankylosing spondylitis blood.

The sequence was obtained from a female donor with ankylosing spondylitis or in good health (not recorded which). Sequencing was done on a sample of blood, either unsorted or a sorted T cell fraction (not recorded which). V gene TRBV20-1 combines with J gene TRBJ2-3, with TRBD2 as a possible D gene (5 bases). The CDR3 here is CSARANLRARDTQYF. DNA for the CDR3: TGCAGTGCTCGGGCTAACCTGAGGGCGAGGGATACGCAGTATTTT.